Following are 6 T cell receptor beta chains from one sample sequenced in a study of cytomegalovirus exposure and HLA in healthy donors. A multiplex PCR was run with 60 Vbeta primers and 13 Jbeta primers. Libraries were prepared by immunoSEQ multiplex PCR; TCRdb keeps only in-frame clonotypes and omits some of them. This table holds more than 150,000 clones, approximately 81% found once. The sequenced sample was PBMCs. Every receptor here comes from a boy aged 2 to 10 in good health and CMV-seronegative.

Only a few counts were recorded for this clone. The V and J genes are TRBV14 and TRBJ1-2, with D possibly being TRBD1 (5 bases). This CDR3 has 16 amino acids. Germline assignment: CDR1 SGHDN and CDR2 FVKESK. V was pared by 0 bases and J by 8 bases, with 19 bases between. This CDR3 is CASSQELGQGTYGYTF. The CDR3 nucleotides read TGTGCCAGCAGCCAAGAACTTGGGCAGGGCACCTACGGCTACACCTTC.

This chain links TRBV7-8 with TRBJ1-3; 7 bases fit TRBD1. CDR3 length: 18 residues. The V gene end was trimmed by 2 bases and the J gene end by 4 bases; junction bases not matched to a gene: 14. The V gene's germline CDR1 is SGHVS and CDR2 FQNEAQ. Here the CDR3 reads CASSLINPLQGSGNTIYF. CDR3 in DNA: TGTGCCAGCAGCTTAATTAACCCCCTACAGGGGAGCGGAAACACCATATATTTT.

The chain links TRBV5-1 to TRBJ1-2; 7 positions agree with TRBD1. Germline CDR1 is SGHRS and CDR2 is YFSETQ. The V gene end was trimmed by 4 bases and the J gene end by 6 bases; junction bases not matched to a gene: 12. The CDR3 consists of 15 residues. This CDR3 reads CASSPWDSFTNGYTF. The CDR3 nucleotides read TGCGCCAGCAGCCCGTGGGACAGTTTTACTAATGGCTACACCTTC. Using reference TRBV5-1 and TRBJ1-2 for the parts outside the CDR3, the full variable domain is KAGVTQTPRYLIKTRGQQVTLSCSPISGHRSVSWYQQTPGQGLQFLFEYFSETQRNKGNFPGRFSGRQFSNSRSEMNVSTLELGDSALYLCASSPWDSFTNGYTFGSGTRLTVV.

The gene calls are TRBV7-6 and TRBJ2-7; TRBD2 matches 11 bases. This CDR3 contains 17 residues. CDR1 and CDR2 from the germline V gene are SGHVS and FNYEAQ. J lost 1 base, V lost 1 base, and 6 bases had no gene match. CDR3 region: CASSLGYGTSGSYEQYF. As DNA, the CDR3 is TGTGCCAGCAGCTTAGGCTACGGGACTAGCGGTTCCTACGAGCAGTACTTC.

This chain uses TRBV29-1 with TRBJ2-7; 10 positions match TRBD1. V dropped 4 bases and J dropped 4; count of bases not matched to a gene: 13. The CDR3 spans 16 residues. Germline V CDR1 and CDR2: SQVTM, ANQGSEA. Written as DNA, the CDR3 is TGCAGCGTTGTGGGAATGAAGGACAGGGGGATGTACGAGCAGTACTTC. Its protein product is CSVVGMKDRGMYEQYF.

This clone appeared a single time. The chain joins TRBV29-1 to TRBJ1-1; D remains unclear. V shed 4 bases and J shed 1 base, with 7 bases lying between them. This CDR3 has 12 residues. Germline V lookup: CDR1 SQVTM, CDR2 ANQGSEA. As DNA, the CDR3 is TGCAGCGTTGGTTCCTGGAACACTGAAGCTTTCTTT. It specifies CSVGSWNTEAFF.